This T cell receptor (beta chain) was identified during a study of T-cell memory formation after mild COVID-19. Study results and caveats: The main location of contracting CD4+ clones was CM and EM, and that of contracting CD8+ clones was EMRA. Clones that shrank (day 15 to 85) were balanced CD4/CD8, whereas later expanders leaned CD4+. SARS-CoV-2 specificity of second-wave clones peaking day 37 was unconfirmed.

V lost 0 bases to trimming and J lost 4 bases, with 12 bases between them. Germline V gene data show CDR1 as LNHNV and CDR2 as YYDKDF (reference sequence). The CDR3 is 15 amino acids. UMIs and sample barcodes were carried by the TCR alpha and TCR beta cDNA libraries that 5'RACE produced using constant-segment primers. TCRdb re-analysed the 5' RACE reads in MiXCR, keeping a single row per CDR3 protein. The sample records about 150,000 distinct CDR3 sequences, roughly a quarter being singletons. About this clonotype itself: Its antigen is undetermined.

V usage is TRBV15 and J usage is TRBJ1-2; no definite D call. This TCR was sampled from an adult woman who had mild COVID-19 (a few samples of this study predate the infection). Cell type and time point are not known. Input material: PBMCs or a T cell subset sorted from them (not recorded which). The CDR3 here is CATSRDAGEGYGYTF. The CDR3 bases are TGTGCCACCAGCAGAGATGCCGGGGAGGGCTATGGCTACACCTTC.